This T cell receptor beta chain was identified in a study of shared clonotypes between healthy human individuals. Generated by immunoSEQ multiplex PCR, the TCRdb table keeps only in-frame clones and is missing some. The sample lists under 2.5 million clones; around 92% were seen once. A note on this clone: Its target is not known. This sample includes further DNA sequences coding for the same CDR3.

V was pared by 5 bases and J by 0 bases, with 7 bases between. The germline gives CDR1 MDHEN, CDR2 SYDVKM. The CDR3 is 13 residues long. The study's findings and limits: Naive CD4 clonotype sharing across several donors was approximately 5.2%.

This sequence was found in a man younger than 35 in good health. Some clones in this sample may be carry-over from other donors' samples. The specimen sequenced was naive CD4+ T cells from PBMCs. Subset defined: CD45RA+ positively selected. The genes are TRBV28 and TRBJ1-1; D ambiguous. CDR3 DNA sequence: TGTGCCAGCAGTCTCCCGATGAACACTGAAGCTTTCTTT. As protein: CASSLPMNTEAFF.